Below, 14 T cell receptor beta chains from the same sample are listed, as sequenced in a study of response to subunit inactivated influenza vaccine. Each CDR3 protein is one row after TCRdb ran MiXCR on the RT-PCR reads. The table shows roughly 710,000 distinct CDR3 sequences, with 12% to 15% occurring only once. The material sequenced was PBMCs from blood, taken approximately 15 days before vaccination. Source of these receptors: a man aged 50-60 years who received an inactivated influenza vaccine.

The chain couples TRBV29-1 to TRBJ2-3, with 10 bases that match TRBD2. CDR1 and CDR2 from the germline V gene are SQVTM and ANQGSEA. This CDR3 contains 14 residues. V shed 2 bases and J 6 bases; nucleotides not matched to a gene: 5. This CDR3 is CSVELGSGGDTQYF. CDR3 bases: TGCAGCGTTGAATTGGGTAGCGGGGGGGATACGCAGTATTTT.

The chain employs TRBV20-1 and TRBJ2-7, with D possibly TRBD2 on 6 matching bases. V lost 2 bases to trimming and J lost 6 bases, with 17 bases between them. This CDR3 has 14 amino acids. Germline V CDR1 and CDR2: DFQATT, SNEGSKA (reference sequence). CDR3 sequence: CSARLSGVPSEQYF. The CDR3 nucleotides read TGCAGTGCTAGATTGTCGGGGGTCCCATCCGAGCAGTACTTC.

The sample holds a few counts of this clonotype. This chain uses TRBV6-2 or TRBV6-3 with TRBJ2-7; 7 positions agree with TRBD2. From germline, CDR1 is MNHEY and CDR2 SVGEGT. This CDR3 has 14 residues. V lost 7 bases to trimming and J lost 3 bases; unmatched junction nucleotides: 9. The CDR3 here is CASTDSGLIYEQYF. In DNA, the CDR3 is TGTGCCAGCACCGACTCGGGACTAATCTACGAGCAGTACTTC.

This clonotype was seen a few times. The chain couples TRBV25-1 to TRBJ1-2; 7 bases align to TRBD1. V lost 5 bases to trimming and J lost 4 bases; unmatched junction nucleotides: 4. This CDR3 is 13 amino acids long. Germline V CDR1 and CDR2: MGHDK, SYGVNS. CDR3 region: CASSKQGPYGYTF. DNA for the CDR3: TGTGCCAGCAGTAAACAGGGGCCCTATGGCTACACCTTC.

The chain joins TRBV2 to TRBJ1-1, with TRBD1 as a possible D gene (5 bases). Looked up from germline, CDR1 is SNHLY and CDR2 is FYNNEI. CDR3 length: 14 amino acids. V was pared by 6 bases and J by 6 bases, with 17 bases between. The CDR3 bases are TGTGCCAGCAGACAAGGGTCAGGGTCATCTGAAGCTTTCTTT. Translated: CASRQGSGSSEAFF.

This clonotype was picked up a small number of times. This chain uses TRBV6-2 or TRBV6-3 with TRBJ2-1; the D gene is possibly TRBD2 (6 bases). CDR1 MNHEY and CDR2 SVGEGT come from the germline V gene. V lost 10 bases, J lost 8 bases, and 12 bases lay in between. This CDR3 comprises 11 residues. The chain's CDR3 is CAMPSGDEQFF. CDR3 coding DNA: TGTGCCATGCCGTCGGGAGATGAGCAGTTCTTC.

The chain combines TRBV7-9 with TRBJ2-1; weak D call: TRBD2 (7 bases). The germline V and J ends were trimmed by 8 bases and 0 bases, with 11 bases remaining between them. This CDR3 region has 14 residues. The germline gives CDR1 SEHNR, CDR2 FQNEAQ (reference sequence). The DNA for the CDR3 is TGTGCCAGCGAGGGGGGGGACTCCTACAATGAGCAGTTCTTC. Protein sequence: CASEGGDSYNEQFF.

This clonotype was counted at least ten times. In DNA, the CDR3 is TGCGCCAGCAGCCCCCGACTAGCGGGGGGGCATGAGCAGTTCTTC. Encoded protein: CASSPRLAGGHEQFF. The chain employs TRBV4-1 and TRBJ2-1, with TRBD2 matching 14 bases. Germline V lookup: CDR1 MGHRA, CDR2 YSYEKL. This CDR3 is 15 amino acids long. V gave up 4 bases and J gave up 8 bases; unmatched junction bases: 4.

The table lists this clonotype with a few counts. This sequence joins TRBV5-6 and TRBJ2-7, with D perhaps TRBD1 (6 bases). V shed 0 bases and J shed 6 bases, with 13 bases lying between them. Germline CDR1 is SGHDT and CDR2 is YYEEEE. CDR3 length: 14 amino acids. This CDR3 reads CASSLADPGAEQYF. The DNA for the CDR3 is TGTGCCAGCAGCTTGGCTGATCCAGGGGCCGAGCAGTACTTC.

The rearrangement uses TRBV12-3 or TRBV12-4 and TRBJ1-2, with a possible D match to TRBD1 (5 bases). This CDR3 comprises 16 residues. The V and J ends lost 1 base and 5 bases respectively, with 17 bases between them. CDR3 residues: CASSLGTGARGYGYTF. CDR3 DNA: TGTGCCAGCAGTTTAGGAACAGGTGCCCGGGGGTATGGCTACACCTTC.

The rearrangement links TRBV28 to TRBJ2-1, with 10 bases aligning to TRBD2. V shed 7 bases and J 4 bases; nucleotides not matched to a gene: 10. CDR3 size: 16 residues. Germline CDR1 and CDR2: MDHEN and SYDVKM. Written as DNA, the CDR3 is TGTGCCAGCACACCCGGACTAGCGGAATTTTACAATGAGCAGTTCTTC. Its translation is CASTPGLAEFYNEQFF. The complete variable domain, with remaining parts taken from reference TRBV28 and TRBJ2-1, reads DVKVTQSSRYLVKRTGEKVFLECVQDMDHENMFWYRQDPGLGLRLIYFSYDVKMKEKGDIPEGYSVSREKKERFSLILESASTNQTSMYLCASTPGLAEFYNEQFFGPGTRLTVL.

The gene calls are TRBV12-3 or TRBV12-4 and TRBJ2-7, with a weak D call TRBD1 (6 bases). V gave up 2 bases and J gave up 3 bases, with 20 bases separating them. The CDR3 spans 17 residues. The DNA for the CDR3 is TGTGCCAGCAGTTTAAAGGTTGGTCCGGACAGTGACTACGAGCAGTACTTC. Protein: CASSLKVGPDSDYEQYF.

This clonotype was seen ten or more times. The chain carries TRBV10-1 and TRBJ2-2; D gene unclear. Trimming shortened V by 7 bases and J by 0 bases, and 9 bases separated the two germline ends. Per germline, CDR1 WNHNN and CDR2 SYGVQD (reference sequence). CDR3 length equals 14 residues. CDR3 nucleotides: TGCGCCAGCACACCGGGTCCGAACACCGGGGAGCTGTTTTTT. It is translated as CASTPGPNTGELFF.

There are many counts of this clonotype. CDR3 coding DNA: TGTGCCAGCAGCTTAACGCAGTTGACAGATGGTCAAGAGACCCAGTACTTC. Encoded protein: CASSLTQLTDGQETQYF. The gene calls are TRBV7-2 and TRBJ2-5, with a tentative D call TRBD1 (5 bases). The V end was cut by 2 bases, the J end by 2 bases, with 18 bases between. The CDR3 runs 17 residues. Germline V gene data show CDR1 as SGHTA and CDR2 as FQGNSA.